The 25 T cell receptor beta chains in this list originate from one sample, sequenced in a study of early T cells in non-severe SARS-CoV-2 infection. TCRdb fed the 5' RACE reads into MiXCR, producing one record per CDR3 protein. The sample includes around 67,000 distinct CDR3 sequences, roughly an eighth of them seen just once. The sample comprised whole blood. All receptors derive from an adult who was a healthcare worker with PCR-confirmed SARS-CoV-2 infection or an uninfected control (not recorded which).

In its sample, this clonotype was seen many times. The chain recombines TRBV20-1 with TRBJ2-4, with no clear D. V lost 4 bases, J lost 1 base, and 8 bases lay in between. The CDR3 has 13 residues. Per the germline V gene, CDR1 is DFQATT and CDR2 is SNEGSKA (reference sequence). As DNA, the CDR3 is TGCAGTGCTACACCTTGGGCCAAAAACATTCAGTACTTC. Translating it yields CSATPWAKNIQYF.

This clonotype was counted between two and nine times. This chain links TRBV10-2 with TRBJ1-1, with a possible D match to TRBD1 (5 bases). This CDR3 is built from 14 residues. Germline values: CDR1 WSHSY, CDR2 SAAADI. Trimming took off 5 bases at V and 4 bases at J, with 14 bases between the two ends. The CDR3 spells CASSSGGGITEAFF. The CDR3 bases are TGCGCCAGCAGTTCGGGGGGAGGGATCACTGAAGCTTTCTTT.

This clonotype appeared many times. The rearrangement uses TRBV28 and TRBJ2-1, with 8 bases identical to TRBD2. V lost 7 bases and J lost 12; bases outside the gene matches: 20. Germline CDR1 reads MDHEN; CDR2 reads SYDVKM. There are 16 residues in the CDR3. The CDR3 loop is CASTIWSSSGALGQFF. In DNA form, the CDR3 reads TGTGCCAGCACAATCTGGTCGAGTAGCGGGGCCCTCGGGCAGTTCTTC.

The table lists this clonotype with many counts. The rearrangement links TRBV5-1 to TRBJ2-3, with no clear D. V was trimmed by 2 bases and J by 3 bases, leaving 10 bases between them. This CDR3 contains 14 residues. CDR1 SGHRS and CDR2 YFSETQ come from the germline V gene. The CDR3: CASSFLGRTDTQYF. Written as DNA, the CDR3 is TGCGCCAGCAGCTTCCTGGGTAGGACAGATACGCAGTATTTT.

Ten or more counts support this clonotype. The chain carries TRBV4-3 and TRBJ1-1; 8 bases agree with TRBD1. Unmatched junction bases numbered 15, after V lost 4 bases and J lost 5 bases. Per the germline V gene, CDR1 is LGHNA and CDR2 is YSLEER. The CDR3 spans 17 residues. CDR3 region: CASSPGNRGYGRTEAFF. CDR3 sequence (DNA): TGCGCCAGCAGCCCCGGAAACAGGGGGTACGGAAGGACTGAAGCTTTCTTT.

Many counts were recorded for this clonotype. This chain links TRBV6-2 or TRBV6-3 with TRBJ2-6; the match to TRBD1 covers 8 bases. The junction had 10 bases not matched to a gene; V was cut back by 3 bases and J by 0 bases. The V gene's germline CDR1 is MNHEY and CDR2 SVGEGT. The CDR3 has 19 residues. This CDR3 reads CASSYPDREFFSGANVLTF. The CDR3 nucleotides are TGTGCCAGCAGTTATCCGGACAGGGAGTTCTTCTCTGGGGCCAACGTCCTGACTTTC.

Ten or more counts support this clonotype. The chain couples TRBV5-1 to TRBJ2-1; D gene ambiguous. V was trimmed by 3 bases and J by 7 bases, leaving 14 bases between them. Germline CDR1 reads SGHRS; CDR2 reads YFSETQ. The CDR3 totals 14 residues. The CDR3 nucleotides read TGCGCCAGCAGCTCAAATGGGCCGACGAATGAGCAGTTCTTC. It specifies CASSSNGPTNEQFF.

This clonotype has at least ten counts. CDR3 DNA sequence: TGTGCCAGCAGCGTAGGGCGGACTCTTGCCTATGAAGCTTTCTTT. This codes for CASSVGRTLAYEAFF. The rearrangement uses TRBV9 and TRBJ1-1; no reliable D call. This CDR3 comprises 15 residues. Trimming pared 0 bases from V and 7 bases from J, leaving 16 bases between. The V gene's germline CDR1 is SGDLS and CDR2 YYNGEE.

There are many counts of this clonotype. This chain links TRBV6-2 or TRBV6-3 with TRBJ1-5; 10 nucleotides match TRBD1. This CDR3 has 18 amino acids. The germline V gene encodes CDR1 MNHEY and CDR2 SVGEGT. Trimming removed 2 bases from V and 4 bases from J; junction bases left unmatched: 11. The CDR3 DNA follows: TGTGCCAGCAGTTACATCTTGTTCGGGACAGGGGATAATCAGCCCCAGCATTTT. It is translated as CASSYILFGTGDNQPQHF.

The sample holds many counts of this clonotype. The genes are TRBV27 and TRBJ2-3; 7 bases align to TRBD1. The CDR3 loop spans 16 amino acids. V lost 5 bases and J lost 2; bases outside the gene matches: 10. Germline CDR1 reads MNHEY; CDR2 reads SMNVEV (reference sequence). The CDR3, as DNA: TGTGCCAGCAGTGAGGGACAGCCTAAACACACAGATACGCAGTATTTT. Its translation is CASSEGQPKHTDTQYF.

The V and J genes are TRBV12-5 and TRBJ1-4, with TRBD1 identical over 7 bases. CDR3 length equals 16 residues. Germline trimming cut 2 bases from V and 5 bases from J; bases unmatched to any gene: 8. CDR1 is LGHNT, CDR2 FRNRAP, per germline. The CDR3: CASGLQTGTENEKLFF. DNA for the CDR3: TGTGCTAGTGGTTTGCAAACCGGGACAGAAAATGAAAAACTGTTTTTT.

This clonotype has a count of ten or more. Here the CDR3 reads CASSLVSGTLSGANVLTF. DNA for the CDR3: TGTGCCAGCAGCTTAGTAAGCGGAACCCTCTCTGGGGCCAACGTCCTGACTTTC. The rearrangement uses TRBV7-2 and TRBJ2-6; D perhaps matches TRBD2 (5 bases). CDR1 and CDR2 from the germline V gene are SGHTA and FQGNSA. Trimming took off 1 base at V and 0 bases at J, with 13 bases between the two ends. This CDR3 has 18 amino acids.

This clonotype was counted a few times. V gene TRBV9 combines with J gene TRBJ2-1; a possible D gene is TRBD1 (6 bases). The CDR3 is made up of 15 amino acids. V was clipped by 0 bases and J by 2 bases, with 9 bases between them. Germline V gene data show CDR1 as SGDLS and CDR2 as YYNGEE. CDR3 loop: CASSVEQGAYNEQFF. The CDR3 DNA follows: TGTGCCAGCAGCGTAGAACAGGGAGCCTACAATGAGCAGTTCTTC.

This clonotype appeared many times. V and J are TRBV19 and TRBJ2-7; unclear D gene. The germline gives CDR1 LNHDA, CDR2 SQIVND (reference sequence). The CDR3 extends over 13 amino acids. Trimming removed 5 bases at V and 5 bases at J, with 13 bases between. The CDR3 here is CASSAGRLDEQYF. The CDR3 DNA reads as TGTGCCAGTAGTGCCGGACGGTTGGACGAGCAGTACTTC.

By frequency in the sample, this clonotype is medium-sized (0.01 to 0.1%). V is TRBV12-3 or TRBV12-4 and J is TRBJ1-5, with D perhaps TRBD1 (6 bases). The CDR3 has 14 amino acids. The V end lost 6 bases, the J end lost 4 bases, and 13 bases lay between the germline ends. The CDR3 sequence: CASRRAGENQPQHF. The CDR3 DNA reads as TGTGCCAGCAGGAGGGCAGGGGAAAATCAGCCCCAGCATTTT.

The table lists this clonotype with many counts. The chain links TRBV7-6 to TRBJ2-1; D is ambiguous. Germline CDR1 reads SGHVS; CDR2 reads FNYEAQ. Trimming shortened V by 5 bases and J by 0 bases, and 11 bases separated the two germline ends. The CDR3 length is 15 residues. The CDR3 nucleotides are TGTGCCAGCAGCCCCTCTATGTACTCCTACAATGAGCAGTTCTTC. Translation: CASSPSMYSYNEQFF.

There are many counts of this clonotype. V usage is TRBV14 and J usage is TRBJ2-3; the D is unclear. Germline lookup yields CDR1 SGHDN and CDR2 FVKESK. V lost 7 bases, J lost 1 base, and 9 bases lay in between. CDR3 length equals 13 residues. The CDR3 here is CASTFMGTDTQYF. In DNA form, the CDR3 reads TGTGCCAGCACCTTTATGGGCACAGATACGCAGTATTTT.

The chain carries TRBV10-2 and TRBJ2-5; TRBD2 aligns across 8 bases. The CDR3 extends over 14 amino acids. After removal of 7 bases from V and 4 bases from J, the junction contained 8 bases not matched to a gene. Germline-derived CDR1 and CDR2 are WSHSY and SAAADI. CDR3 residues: CASMSGGSRETQYF. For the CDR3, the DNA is TGCGCCAGCATGAGCGGGGGCAGTCGAGAGACCCAGTACTTC.

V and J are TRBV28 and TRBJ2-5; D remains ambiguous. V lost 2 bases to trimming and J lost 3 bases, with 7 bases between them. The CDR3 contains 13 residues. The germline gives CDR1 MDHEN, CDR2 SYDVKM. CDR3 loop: CASSLDMKETQYF. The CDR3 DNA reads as TGTGCCAGCAGTTTAGACATGAAAGAGACCCAGTACTTC.

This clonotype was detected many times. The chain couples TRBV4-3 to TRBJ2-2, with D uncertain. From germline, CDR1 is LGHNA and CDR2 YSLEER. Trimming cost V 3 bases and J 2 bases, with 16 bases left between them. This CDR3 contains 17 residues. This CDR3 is CASSHGRPLLNTGELFF. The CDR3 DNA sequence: TGCGCCAGCAGCCATGGACGGCCCCTTCTTAACACCGGGGAGCTGTTTTTT.

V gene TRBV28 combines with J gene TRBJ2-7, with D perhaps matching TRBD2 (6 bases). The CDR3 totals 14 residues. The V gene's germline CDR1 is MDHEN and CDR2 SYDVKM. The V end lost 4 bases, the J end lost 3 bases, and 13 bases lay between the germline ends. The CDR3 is CASSSPRRGYEQYF. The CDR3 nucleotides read TGTGCCAGCAGTTCCCCGCGGAGGGGCTACGAGCAGTACTTC.

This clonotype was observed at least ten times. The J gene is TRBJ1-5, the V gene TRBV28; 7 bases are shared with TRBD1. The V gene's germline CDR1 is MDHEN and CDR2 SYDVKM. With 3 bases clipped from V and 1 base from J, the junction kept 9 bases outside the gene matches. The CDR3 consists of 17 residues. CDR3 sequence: CASSFSSRGHSNQPQHF. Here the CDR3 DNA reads TGTGCCAGCAGTTTTAGTTCGAGGGGGCACAGCAATCAGCCCCAGCATTTT. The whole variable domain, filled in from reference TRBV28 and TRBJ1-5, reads DVKVTQSSRYLVKRTGEKVFLECVQDMDHENMFWYRQDPGLGLRLIYFSYDVKMKEKGDIPEGYSVSREKKERFSLILESASTNQTSMYLCASSFSSRGHSNQPQHFGDGTRLSIL.

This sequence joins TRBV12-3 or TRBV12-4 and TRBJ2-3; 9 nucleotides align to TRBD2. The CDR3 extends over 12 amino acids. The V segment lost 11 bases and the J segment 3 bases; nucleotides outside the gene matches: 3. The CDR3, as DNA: TGTGCCGGTAGCGGGAGTACAGATACGCAGTATTTT. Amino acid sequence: CAGSGSTDTQYF.

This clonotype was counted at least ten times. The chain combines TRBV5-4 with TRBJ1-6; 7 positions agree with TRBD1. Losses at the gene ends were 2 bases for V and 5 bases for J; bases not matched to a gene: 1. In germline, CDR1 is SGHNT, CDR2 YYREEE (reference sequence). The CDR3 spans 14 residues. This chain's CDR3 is CASSFDRDNSPLHF. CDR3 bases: TGTGCCAGCAGCTTTGACAGGGATAATTCACCCCTCCACTTT.

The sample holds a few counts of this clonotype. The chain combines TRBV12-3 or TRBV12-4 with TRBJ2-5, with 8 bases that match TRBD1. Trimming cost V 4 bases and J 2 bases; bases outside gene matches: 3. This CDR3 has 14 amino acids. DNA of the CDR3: TGTGCCAGCAGTTCACGACAGGGGCAAGAGACCCAGTACTTC. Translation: CASSSRQGQETQYF.